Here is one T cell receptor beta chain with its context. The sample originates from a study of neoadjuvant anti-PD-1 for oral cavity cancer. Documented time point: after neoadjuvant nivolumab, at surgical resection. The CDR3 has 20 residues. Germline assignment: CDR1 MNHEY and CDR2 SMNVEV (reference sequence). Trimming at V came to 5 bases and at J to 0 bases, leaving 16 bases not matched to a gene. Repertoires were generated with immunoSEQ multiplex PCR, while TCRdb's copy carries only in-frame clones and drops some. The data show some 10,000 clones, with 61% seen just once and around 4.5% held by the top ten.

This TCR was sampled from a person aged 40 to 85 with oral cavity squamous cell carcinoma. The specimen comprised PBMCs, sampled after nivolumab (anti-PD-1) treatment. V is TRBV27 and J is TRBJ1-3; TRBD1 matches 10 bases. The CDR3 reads CASSVWVIRQGANSGNTIYF. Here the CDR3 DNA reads TGTGCCAGCAGTGTTTGGGTAATCCGACAGGGGGCGAACTCTGGAAACACCATATATTTT.